This TCR beta chain appears in the sequencing data of a study of blood T cell repertoires in COVID-19. Germline assignment: CDR1 SGHRS and CDR2 YFSETQ. V was pared by 0 bases and J by 3 bases, with 5 bases of the junction left unmatched. The CDR3 is 18 residues long. Source study methods: Researchers report that nucleated cell counts were estimated from reference gene primer amplification. The method was immunoSEQ multiplex PCR; TCRdb's version includes in-frame clones alone and lacks a portion of them. From that table come the V and J calls and clone size; the DNA was used to work out D and trimming. Of around 80,000 clones listed, around 90% are singletons.

Specimen: peripheral blood. This rearrangement joins TRBV5-1 to TRBJ2-3; 15 bases line up with TRBD2. The clonotype originates from a woman at least 80 years old with acute or convalescent COVID-19. The CDR3 is CASSLAGLAGGPTDTQYF. Written as DNA, the CDR3 is TGCGCCAGCAGCTTGGCCGGACTAGCGGGAGGGCCAACAGATACGCAGTATTTT.